Listed here are 25 T cell receptor beta chains from one sample, sequenced in a study of blood T cell repertoires in COVID-19. Method: immunoSEQ multiplex PCR; TCRdb's copy keeps in-frame clones and lacks some. The table lists tens of thousands of clones, approximately 83% of them singletons. The sequencing sample was made of peripheral blood. Every receptor here comes from a woman between 55 and 75 years old with acute or convalescent COVID-19.

This clone was seen a few times. V usage is TRBV9 and J usage is TRBJ2-5, with 12 bases that match TRBD1. CDR3 length: 16 residues. J lost 5 bases, V lost 4 bases, and 9 bases had no gene match. Germline CDR1 reads SGDLS; CDR2 reads YYNGEE. The DNA of the CDR3 is TGTGCCAGCAGCATTTCCGGGACAGGGGGCATTGAGACCCAGTACTTC. This encodes CASSISGTGGIETQYF.

The rearrangement uses TRBV12-3 or TRBV12-4 and TRBJ2-3; D unclear. Trimming removed 1 base from V and 11 bases from J, with 10 bases in between. CDR3 length: 12 amino acids. This CDR3 is CASSLVPGEQYF. The CDR3 DNA follows: TGTGCCAGCAGTTTAGTCCCCGGAGAGCAGTATTTT.

This chain links TRBV5-6 with TRBJ2-3; TRBD2 aligns across 8 bases. The V gene's germline CDR1 is SGHDT and CDR2 YYEEEE. Losses at the gene ends were 4 bases for V and 0 bases for J; bases not matched to a gene: 10. The CDR3 has 17 residues. This CDR3 reads CASSPGLGRTSTDTQYF. Written as DNA, the CDR3 is TGTGCCAGCAGCCCGGGACTAGGGCGAACTAGCACAGATACGCAGTATTTT.

V usage is TRBV18 and J usage is TRBJ1-6; D gene unclear. This CDR3 is built from 13 residues. Germline V gene sequence: CDR1 KGHSH, CDR2 LQKENI. The germline V and J ends were trimmed by 2 bases and 7 bases, with 6 bases remaining between them. For the CDR3, the DNA is TGTGCCAGCTCACCAGAGAGGAATTCACCCCTCCACTTT. Translation gives CASSPERNSPLHF.

The chain recombines TRBV30 with TRBJ2-5; D uncertain. Germline CDR1 and CDR2: GTSNPN and SVGIG (reference sequence). The length of the CDR3 is 13 residues. V lost 2 bases to trimming and J lost 7 bases, with 14 bases between them. CDR3 amino acids: CAWSFDASGTQYF. CDR3 coding DNA: TGTGCCTGGAGTTTTGACGCATCGGGGACCCAGTACTTC.

V usage is TRBV29-1 and J usage is TRBJ1-1; 9 bases agree with TRBD1. J was trimmed by 1 base and V by 7 bases; bases with no gene match: 4. CDR1 is SQVTM and CDR2 is ANQGSEA in the germline V gene. The CDR3 contains 13 residues. CDR3 protein: CSGQTGGNTEAFF. The CDR3 coding sequence is TGCAGCGGGCAGACAGGGGGGAACACTGAAGCTTTCTTT.

This rearrangement joins TRBV7-2 to TRBJ1-2, with D maybe TRBD1 (5 bases). V was clipped by 2 bases and J by 4 bases, with 11 bases between them. This CDR3 is built from 14 residues. Germline V lookup: CDR1 SGHTA, CDR2 FQGNSA. The CDR3 loop reads CASSLSQGAYGYTF. CDR3 in DNA: TGTGCCAGCAGCTTATCTCAGGGTGCCTATGGCTACACCTTC.

V and J are TRBV19 and TRBJ2-5, with D possibly being TRBD2 (5 bases). Germline loops: CDR1 LNHDA, CDR2 SQIVND (reference sequence). The CDR3 has 14 amino acids. The V and J ends lost 5 bases and 2 bases respectively, with 12 bases between them. This chain's CDR3 is CASSQLRGQETQYF. The DNA for the CDR3 is TGTGCCAGTAGTCAGCTCCGGGGTCAAGAGACCCAGTACTTC. Combining the CDR3 with reference TRBV19 and TRBJ2-5 gives the whole variable domain DGGITQSPKYLFRKEGQNVTLSCEQNLNHDAMYWYRQDPGQGLRLIYYSQIVNDFQKGDIAEGYSVSREKKESFPLTVTSAQKNPTAFYLCASSQLRGQETQYFGPGTRLLVL.

V gene TRBV28 combines with J gene TRBJ2-6, with D perhaps TRBD1 (5 bases). Germline V gene sequence: CDR1 MDHEN, CDR2 SYDVKM. Trimming stripped 3 bases from V and 0 bases from J, with 9 bases between. The CDR3 sequence is 16 residues long. CDR3 DNA: TGTGCCAGCAGTTTCCAGGGAATCTCTGGGGCCAACGTCCTGACTTTC. Amino acid sequence: CASSFQGISGANVLTF.

The CDR3 spells CASTQTGGLTDTQYF. In DNA form, the CDR3 reads TGTGCCAGCACCCAAACAGGGGGCTTAACAGATACGCAGTATTTT. This sequence joins TRBV6-5 and TRBJ2-3; 9 bases agree with TRBD1. This CDR3 comprises 15 residues. Trimming removed 7 bases from V and 3 bases from J; junction bases left unmatched: 8. Germline loops: CDR1 MNHEY, CDR2 SVGAGI.

This chain uses TRBV5-1 with TRBJ2-7; 8 nucleotides line up with TRBD2. Trimming took 2 bases from V and 4 from J; bases not matched to a gene: 8. The CDR3 has 15 amino acids. In germline, CDR1 is SGHRS, CDR2 YFSETQ. Here the CDR3 DNA reads TGCGCCAGCAGCTTAATGGCGGGAGGACGGTACGAGCAGTACTTC. Protein product: CASSLMAGGRYEQYF.

The gene calls are TRBV9 and TRBJ2-4, with 8 bases that match TRBD2. The V gene's germline CDR1 is SGDLS and CDR2 YYNGEE. Losses at the gene ends were 4 bases for V and 8 bases for J; bases not matched to a gene: 14. The CDR3 totals 16 residues. The CDR3 region has the DNA TGTGCCAGCAGCCCGACTAGCGCACTCGGCAGGGACATTCAGTACTTC. This translates into CASSPTSALGRDIQYF. The full variable domain, its missing parts supplied by reference TRBV9 and TRBJ2-4, is DSGVTQTPKHLITATGQRVTLRCSPRSGDLSVYWYQQSLDQGLQFLIQYYNGEERAKGNILERFSAQQFPDLHSELNLSSLELGDSALYFCASSPTSALGRDIQYFGAGTRLSVL.

The gene calls are TRBV12-3 or TRBV12-4 and TRBJ1-2, with D perhaps TRBD1 (5 bases). This CDR3 contains 13 residues. The V and J ends lost 3 bases and 3 bases respectively, with 8 bases between them. CDR3 sequence (DNA): TGTGCCAGCAGTTTGGGGGGAGACTATGGCTACACCTTC. Translated: CASSLGGDYGYTF.

The J gene is TRBJ2-3, the V gene TRBV5-6, with 9 bases aligning to TRBD2. Germline loops: CDR1 SGHDT, CDR2 YYEEEE. With V trimmed by 1 base and J by 3 bases, 6 bases remained unmatched. This CDR3 region has 16 residues. CDR3 sequence (DNA): TGTGCCAGCAGCTTGTTTGCGGGGGGGAGGACAGATACGCAGTATTTT. Its protein product is CASSLFAGGRTDTQYF.

This clone was observed a single time. The chain joins TRBV7-3 to TRBJ2-1; 9 bases fit TRBD2. CDR1 and CDR2 (germline): SGHTA, FQGTGA. The length of the CDR3 is 15 residues. V was clipped by 5 bases and J by 5 bases; unmatched bases: 7. In DNA, the CDR3 is TGTGCCAGCAGCGTAGCGGGAGCCCTAAACAATGAGCAGTTCTTC. Its protein product is CASSVAGALNNEQFF. Full variable domain (missing parts from reference TRBV7-3 and TRBJ2-1): GAGVSQTPSNKVTEKGKYVELRCDPISGHTALYWYRQSLGQGPEFLIYFQGTGAADDSGLPNDRFFAVRPEGSVSTLKIQRTERGDSAVYLCASSVAGALNNEQFFGPGTRLTVL.

This chain connects TRBV5-1 to TRBJ1-5, with 8 bases matching TRBD1. Germline values: CDR1 SGHRS, CDR2 YFSETQ. The CDR3 is 19 amino acids. V was pared by 4 bases and J by 2 bases, with 17 bases of the junction left unmatched. The chain's CDR3 is CASSDPYDRGDWGNQPQHF. For the CDR3, the DNA is TGCGCCAGCAGCGATCCATATGACAGGGGAGATTGGGGCAATCAGCCCCAGCATTTT.

This chain joins TRBV7-9 and TRBJ2-2, with D perhaps TRBD1 (5 bases). Germline assignment: CDR1 SEHNR and CDR2 FQNEAQ (reference sequence). Trimming removed 5 bases from V and 0 bases from J, with 10 bases in between. This CDR3 is built from 15 residues. CDR3 loop: CASSPDSANTGELFF. CDR3 DNA: TGTGCCAGCAGCCCAGACAGCGCGAACACCGGGGAGCTGTTTTTT.

The chain is built from TRBV9 and TRBJ2-5, with 8 nucleotides matching TRBD2. This CDR3 contains 15 residues. CDR1 SGDLS and CDR2 YYNGEE come from the germline V gene. Trimming at V came to 0 bases and at J to 4 bases, leaving 5 bases not matched to a gene. The CDR3 DNA sequence: TGTGCCAGCAGCGTAGGCTCCGGGAGGGGAGAGACCCAGTACTTC. The encoded protein is CASSVGSGRGETQYF.

CDR3 DNA sequence: TGTGCCAGCGTTCGCAGCGGGAGCTCCGGGGAGCTGTTTTTT. Translating gives CASVRSGSSGELFF. The chain recombines TRBV2 with TRBJ2-2, with 8 nucleotides matching TRBD2. V lost 8 bases to trimming and J lost 6 bases; unmatched junction nucleotides: 8. The CDR3 has 14 amino acids. The germline gives CDR1 SNHLY, CDR2 FYNNEI.

The rearrangement uses TRBV19 and TRBJ2-5; TRBD2 matches at 13 bases. Germline assignment: CDR1 LNHDA and CDR2 SQIVND (reference sequence). The trim removed 6 bases at V and 1 base at J, leaving 2 bases unmatched. This CDR3 is 15 amino acids long. The CDR3 protein is CASRGLAGRQETQYF. In DNA form, the CDR3 reads TGTGCCAGTAGGGGACTAGCGGGGCGCCAAGAGACCCAGTACTTC.

The CDR3 bases are TGTGCCAGCAGCTTACTTGCGGTTAACTATGGCTACACCTTC. This translates into CASSLLAVNYGYTF. This chain uses TRBV13 with TRBJ1-2; D is undetermined. V lost 2 bases and J lost 1, with 8 bases in between. Germline CDR1 and CDR2: PRHDT and FYEKMQ (reference sequence). This CDR3 spans 14 amino acids.

The chain uses TRBV2 and TRBJ2-1; possibly TRBD2 for D (6 bases). Between the trimmed V and J ends, which lost 2 bases and 6 bases, there was a span of 14 bases. CDR3 length equals 15 residues. Germline V lookup: CDR1 SNHLY, CDR2 FYNNEI. The CDR3 nucleotides read TGTGCCAGCAGTGAATTCTGGGGGGTTCGCAATGAGCAGTTCTTC. This gives the protein CASSEFWGVRNEQFF.

The chain carries TRBV19 and TRBJ1-1, with TRBD1 matching 11 bases. J lost 4 bases, V lost 5 bases, and 6 bases had no gene match. CDR1 LNHDA and CDR2 SQIVND come from the germline V gene (reference sequence). The CDR3 covers 15 residues. The CDR3, as DNA: TGTGCCAGTAGTGGTGCCGGGACAGGGGGCACTGAAGCTTTCTTT. It translates to CASSGAGTGGTEAFF.

The J gene is TRBJ1-2, the V gene TRBV19; no reliable D call. The V end was cut by 6 bases, the J end by 0 bases, with 11 bases between. Germline CDR1 LNHDA, CDR2 SQIVND (reference sequence). The CDR3 spans 14 residues. The CDR3 DNA reads as TGTGCCAGTAGGGTGACGGGTTCTAACTATGGCTACACCTTC. Translation: CASRVTGSNYGYTF.

This chain links TRBV6-5 with TRBJ1-3; no clear D. V was clipped by 7 bases and J by 4 bases, with 8 bases between them. The CDR3 sequence is 12 residues long. CDR1 and CDR2 (germline): MNHEY, SVGAGI. The CDR3 loop reads CASISSGNTIYF. As DNA, the CDR3 is TGTGCCAGCATCTCTTCCGGAAACACCATATATTTT.